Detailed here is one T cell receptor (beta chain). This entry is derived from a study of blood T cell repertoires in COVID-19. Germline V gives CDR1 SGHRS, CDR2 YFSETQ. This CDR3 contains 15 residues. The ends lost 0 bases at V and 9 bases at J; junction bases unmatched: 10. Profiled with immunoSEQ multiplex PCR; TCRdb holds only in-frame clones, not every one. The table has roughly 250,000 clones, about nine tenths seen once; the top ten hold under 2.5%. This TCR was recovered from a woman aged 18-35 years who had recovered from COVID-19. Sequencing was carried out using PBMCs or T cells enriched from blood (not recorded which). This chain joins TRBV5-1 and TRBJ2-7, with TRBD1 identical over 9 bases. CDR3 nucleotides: TGCGCCAGCAGCTTGGAGGACAGGGGACTACGAGGGCAGTACTTC. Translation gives CASSLEDRGLRGQYF.